The 14 T cell receptor beta chains in this list originate from one sample, sequenced in a study. TCRdb used MiXCR to reprocess the RT-PCR reads, holding one entry per CDR3 protein. This table holds approximately 720,000 distinct CDR3 sequences, approximately 15% found once. Sequencing used memory CD4+ T cells from blood. These receptors were taken from a female donor in good health, serving as a healthy control.

The sample holds many counts of this clonotype. The V call is TRBV29-1, the J call TRBJ2-3; D not resolved. The V gene lost 6 bases and the J gene lost 1 base, with 11 bases spanning the gap. Germline V lookup: CDR1 SQVTM, CDR2 ANQGSEA. CDR3 size: 13 residues. This CDR3 reads CSVGKAGTDTQYF. For the CDR3, the DNA is TGCAGCGTGGGAAAAGCCGGCACAGATACGCAGTATTTT.

This clonotype was seen repeatedly, ten times or more. This chain connects TRBV6-5 to TRBJ2-1; TRBD2 matches 12 bases. The CDR3 loop spans 15 amino acids. Trimming took 4 bases from V and 8 from J; bases not matched to a gene: 6. CDR1 and CDR2 (germline): MNHEY, SVGAGI. For the CDR3, the DNA is TGTGCCAGCAGTTCGCTAGCGGGAGGGCCCCATGAGCAGTTCTTC. Its protein product is CASSSLAGGPHEQFF.

This clonotype occurred many times. The chain recombines TRBV4-2 with TRBJ2-7; 9 bases line up with TRBD1. The CDR3 covers 16 residues. Germline CDR1 and CDR2: LGHNA and YNFKEQ. V dropped 5 bases and J dropped 2; count of bases not matched to a gene: 10. CDR3 region: CASSFPSGQGAYEQYF. The DNA for the CDR3 is TGTGCCAGCAGCTTCCCATCGGGACAGGGTGCCTACGAGCAGTACTTC.

The chain carries TRBV7-2 and TRBJ1-1, with D tentatively TRBD1 (6 bases). This CDR3 has 11 amino acids. Germline-derived CDR1 and CDR2 are SGHTA and FQGNSA. Trimming pared 11 bases from V and 1 base from J, leaving 8 bases between. The CDR3 is CAVQGNTEAFF. The DNA for the CDR3 is TGTGCCGTACAGGGGAACACTGAAGCTTTCTTT.

This clonotype was seen more than once but under ten times. This chain connects TRBV20-1 to TRBJ1-6, with D possibly being TRBD1 (6 bases). The length of the CDR3 is 15 residues. From germline, CDR1 is DFQATT and CDR2 SNEGSKA (reference sequence). Trimming pared 6 bases from V and 11 bases from J, leaving 23 bases between. Written as DNA, the CDR3 is TGCAGTGCCCCGTTCCACAGGGCCCCCATGGCACCCCTCCACTTT. Translation gives CSAPFHRAPMAPLHF.

The V gene is TRBV7-9, the J gene TRBJ2-7; no reliable D call. This CDR3 region has 11 residues. Trimming cost V 4 bases and J 5 bases, with 6 bases left between them. CDR1 and CDR2 from the germline V gene are SEHNR and FQNEAQ (reference sequence). This chain's CDR3 is CASSSTHEQYF. The CDR3, as DNA: TGTGCCAGCAGCTCGACACACGAGCAGTACTTC.

J is TRBJ2-2 and V is TRBV7-9; 8 positions match TRBD1. Germline CDR1 SEHNR, CDR2 FQNEAQ (reference sequence). This CDR3 has 15 residues. After removal of 5 bases from V and 7 bases from J, the junction contained 9 bases not matched to a gene. Written as DNA, the CDR3 is TGTGCCAGCAGCCGGACAGGGACAGTGGTCGGGGAGCTGTTTTTT. The encoded protein is CASSRTGTVVGELFF.

The chain recombines TRBV2 with TRBJ2-1; D is uncertain. The CDR3 spans 10 residues. Between the trimmed V and J ends, which lost 11 bases and 2 bases, there was a span of 4 bases. Looked up from germline, CDR1 is SNHLY and CDR2 is FYNNEI. The DNA for the CDR3 is TGTGCCGGAGCCTACAATGAGCAGTTCTTC. It specifies CAGAYNEQFF.

V gene TRBV5-1 combines with J gene TRBJ2-3; no clear D gene. This CDR3 is 14 amino acids long. The ends were cut back, 0 bases at V and 6 bases at J, with 11 bases in the middle. Germline V gene lookup returns CDR1 SGHRS and CDR2 YFSETQ. The CDR3 loop is CASSLDGYVDTQYF. Here the CDR3 DNA reads TGCGCCAGCAGCTTGGATGGGTACGTCGATACGCAGTATTTT.

CDR3 amino acids: CASSLVAAGRLGNTIYF. The DNA for the CDR3 is TGTGCCAGCAGCTTAGTAGCGGCAGGGAGGTTGGGAAACACCATATATTTT. The chain uses TRBV7-2 and TRBJ1-3; possibly TRBD1 for D (5 bases). Germline V gene lookup returns CDR1 SGHTA and CDR2 FQGNSA. Trimming took off 1 base at V and 4 bases at J, with 17 bases between the two ends. The CDR3 extends over 17 amino acids.

In this sample, this clonotype turned up a few times. This sequence joins TRBV5-1 and TRBJ1-4, with D tentatively TRBD1 (5 bases). In germline, CDR1 is SGHRS, CDR2 YFSETQ. The germline V and J ends were trimmed by 4 bases and 0 bases, with 13 bases remaining between them. This CDR3 region has 16 residues. The DNA for the CDR3 is TGCGCCAGCAGCCCATATGCGGGGGCAACTAATGAAAAACTGTTTTTT. Its translation is CASSPYAGATNEKLFF.

This clonotype was seen more than once but under ten times. This chain uses TRBV27 with TRBJ2-3; maybe TRBD1 (5 bases). Germline CDR1 is MNHEY and CDR2 is SMNVEV (reference sequence). The CDR3 runs 15 residues. The V end was cut by 4 bases, the J end by 0 bases, with 11 bases between. CDR3 DNA: TGTGCCAGCAGTTGGCAGGGCATGAGCACAGATACGCAGTATTTT. Translated: CASSWQGMSTDTQYF.

The V and J genes are TRBV15 and TRBJ1-3; 7 bases fit TRBD1. Germline V CDR1 and CDR2: LNHNV, YYDKDF (reference sequence). Trimming took 0 bases from V and 2 from J; bases not matched to a gene: 4. The CDR3 length is 16 residues. The CDR3 nucleotides read TGTGCCACCAGCAGAGATCCAACAGGGGCTGGAAACACCATATATTTT. As protein: CATSRDPTGAGNTIYF.

The chain employs TRBV7-8 and TRBJ1-6, with D maybe TRBD1 (5 bases). The CDR3 has 16 amino acids. Trimming left V 0 bases short and J 7 bases short, with 13 bases between. From germline, CDR1 is SGHVS and CDR2 FQNEAQ. The DNA for the CDR3 is TGTGCCAGCAGCTTAGCGCAGGGCAGGACAAATTCACCCCTCCACTTT. Protein sequence: CASSLAQGRTNSPLHF.